Many counts were recorded for the clone carrying this T cell receptor beta chain. The data belong to a study of early T cells in non-severe SARS-CoV-2 infection. TCRdb itself ran the 5' RACE reads through MiXCR, one entry per CDR3 protein. The sample records tens of thousands of distinct CDR3 sequences, about 10% being singletons. V was clipped by 0 bases and J by 0 bases, with 11 bases between them. Germline CDR1 is SGHRS and CDR2 is YFSETQ. The CDR3 has 16 amino acids. The rearrangement links TRBV5-1 to TRBJ2-3; D is ambiguous. The origin of this receptor is an adult who was a healthcare worker with PCR-confirmed SARS-CoV-2 infection or an uninfected control (not recorded which). Sequencing was carried out using whole blood. DNA of the CDR3: TGCGCCAGCAGCTTGGGTGCGGACCCGAGCACAGATACGCAGTATTTT. This sequence encodes CASSLGADPSTDTQYF.